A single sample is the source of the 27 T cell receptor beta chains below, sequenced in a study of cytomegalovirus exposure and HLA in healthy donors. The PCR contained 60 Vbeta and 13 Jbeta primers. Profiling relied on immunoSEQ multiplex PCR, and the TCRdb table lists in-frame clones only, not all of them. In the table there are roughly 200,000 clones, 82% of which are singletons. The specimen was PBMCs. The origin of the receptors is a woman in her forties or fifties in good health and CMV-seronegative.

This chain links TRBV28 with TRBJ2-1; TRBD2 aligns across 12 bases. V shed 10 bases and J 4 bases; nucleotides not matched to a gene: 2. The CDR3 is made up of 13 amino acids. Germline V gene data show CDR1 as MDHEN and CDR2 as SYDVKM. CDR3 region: CATGLAGYNEQFF. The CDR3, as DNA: TGTGCCACAGGACTAGCGGGATACAATGAGCAGTTCTTC.

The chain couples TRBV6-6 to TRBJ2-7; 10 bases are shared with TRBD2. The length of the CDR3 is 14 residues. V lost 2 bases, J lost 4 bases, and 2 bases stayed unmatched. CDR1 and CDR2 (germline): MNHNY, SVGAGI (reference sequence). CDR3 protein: CASSYSGGVYEQYF. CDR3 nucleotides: TGTGCCAGCAGTTACAGCGGGGGGGTGTACGAGCAGTACTTC.

This CDR3 is CASSDRGGSNQPQHF. The DNA for the CDR3 is TGTGCCAGCAGTGATAGGGGGGGAAGCAATCAGCCCCAGCATTTT. V gene TRBV6-1 combines with J gene TRBJ1-5; D possibly corresponds to TRBD1 (6 bases). The V and J ends lost 3 bases and 1 base respectively, with 10 bases between them. The CDR3 has 15 residues. Germline V gene lookup returns CDR1 MNHNS and CDR2 SASEGT.

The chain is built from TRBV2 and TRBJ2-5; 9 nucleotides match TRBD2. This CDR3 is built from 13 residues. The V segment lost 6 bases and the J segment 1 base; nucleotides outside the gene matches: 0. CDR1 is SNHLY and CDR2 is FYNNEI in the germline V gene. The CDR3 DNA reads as TGTGCCAGCAGGCGGGGGGGCCAAGAGACCCAGTACTTC. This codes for CASRRGGQETQYF.

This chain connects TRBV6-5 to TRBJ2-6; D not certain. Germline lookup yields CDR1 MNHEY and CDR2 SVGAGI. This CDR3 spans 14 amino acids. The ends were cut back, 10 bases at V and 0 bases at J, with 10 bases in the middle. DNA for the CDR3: TGTGCCATCGCGGATTCCTCTGGGGCCAACGTCCTGACTTTC. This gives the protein CAIADSSGANVLTF.

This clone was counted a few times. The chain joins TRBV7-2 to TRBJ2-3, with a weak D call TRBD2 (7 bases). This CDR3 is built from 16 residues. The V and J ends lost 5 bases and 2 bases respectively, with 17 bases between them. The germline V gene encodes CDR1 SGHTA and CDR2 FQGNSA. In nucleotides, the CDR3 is TGTGCCAGCAGCCCCGGGGGAGCGGGACACACAGATACGCAGTATTTT. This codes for CASSPGGAGHTDTQYF.

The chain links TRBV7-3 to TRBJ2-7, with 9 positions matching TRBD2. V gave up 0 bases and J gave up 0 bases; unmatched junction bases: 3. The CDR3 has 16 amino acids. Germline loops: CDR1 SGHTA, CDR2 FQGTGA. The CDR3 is CASSLTGGGDSYEQYF. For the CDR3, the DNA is TGTGCCAGCAGCTTAACCGGCGGGGGGGACTCCTACGAGCAGTACTTC.

The CDR3 protein is CASRRLVRLAGGSYNEQFF. In DNA, the CDR3 is TGTGCCAGCAGACGTTTAGTACGCCTAGCGGGGGGCTCCTACAATGAGCAGTTCTTC. This chain uses TRBV11-2 with TRBJ2-1, with TRBD2 identical over 11 bases. The trim removed 6 bases at V and 0 bases at J, leaving 13 bases unmatched. The CDR3 runs to 19 residues. CDR1 SGHAT and CDR2 FQNNGV come from the germline V gene.

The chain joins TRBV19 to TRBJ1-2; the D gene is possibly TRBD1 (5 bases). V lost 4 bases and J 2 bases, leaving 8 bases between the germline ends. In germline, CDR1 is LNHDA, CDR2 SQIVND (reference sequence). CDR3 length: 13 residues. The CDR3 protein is CASSNTGNYGYTF. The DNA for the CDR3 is TGTGCCAGTAGTAACACAGGCAACTATGGCTACACCTTC. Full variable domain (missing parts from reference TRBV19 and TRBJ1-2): DGGITQSPKYLFRKEGQNVTLSCEQNLNHDAMYWYRQDPGQGLRLIYYSQIVNDFQKGDIAEGYSVSREKKESFPLTVTSAQKNPTAFYLCASSNTGNYGYTFGSGTRLTVV.

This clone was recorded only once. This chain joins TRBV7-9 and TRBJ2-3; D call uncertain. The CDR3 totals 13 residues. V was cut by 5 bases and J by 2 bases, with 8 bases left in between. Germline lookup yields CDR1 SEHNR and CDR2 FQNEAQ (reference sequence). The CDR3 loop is CASSREATDTQYF. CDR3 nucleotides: TGTGCCAGCAGCCGAGAGGCCACAGATACGCAGTATTTT.

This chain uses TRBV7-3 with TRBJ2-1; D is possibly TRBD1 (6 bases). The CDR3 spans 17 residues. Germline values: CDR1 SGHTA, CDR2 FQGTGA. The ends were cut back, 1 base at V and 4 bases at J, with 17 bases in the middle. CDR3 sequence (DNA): TGTGCCAGCAGCTTAAAAGGGGACAATAAAGGTTACAATGAGCAGTTCTTC. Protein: CASSLKGDNKGYNEQFF.

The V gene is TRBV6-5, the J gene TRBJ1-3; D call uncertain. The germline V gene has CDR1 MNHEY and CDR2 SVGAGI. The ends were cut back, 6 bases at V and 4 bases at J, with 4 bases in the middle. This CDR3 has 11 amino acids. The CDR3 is CASSRGNTIYF. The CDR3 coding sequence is TGTGCCAGCAGCAGAGGAAACACCATATATTTT.

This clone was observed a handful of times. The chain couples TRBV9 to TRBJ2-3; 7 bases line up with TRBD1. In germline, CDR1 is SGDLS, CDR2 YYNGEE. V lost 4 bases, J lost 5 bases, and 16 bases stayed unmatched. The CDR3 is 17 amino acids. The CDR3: CASSPRMGQTSGDTQYF. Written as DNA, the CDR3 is TGTGCCAGCAGCCCCCGAATGGGACAGACCAGCGGAGATACGCAGTATTTT.

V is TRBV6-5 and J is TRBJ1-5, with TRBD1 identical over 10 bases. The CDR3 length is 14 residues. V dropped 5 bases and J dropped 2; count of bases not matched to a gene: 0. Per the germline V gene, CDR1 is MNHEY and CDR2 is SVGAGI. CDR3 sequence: CASSGTGGNQPQHF. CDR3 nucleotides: TGTGCCAGCAGTGGGACAGGGGGCAATCAGCCCCAGCATTTT.

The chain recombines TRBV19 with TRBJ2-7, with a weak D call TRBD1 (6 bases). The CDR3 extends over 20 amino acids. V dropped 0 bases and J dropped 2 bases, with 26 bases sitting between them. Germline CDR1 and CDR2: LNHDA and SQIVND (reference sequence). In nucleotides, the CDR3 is TGTGCCAGTAGTATAGATCTAAAATTCGACAGGACACAATTCCCCTACGAGCAGTACTTC. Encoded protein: CASSIDLKFDRTQFPYEQYF.

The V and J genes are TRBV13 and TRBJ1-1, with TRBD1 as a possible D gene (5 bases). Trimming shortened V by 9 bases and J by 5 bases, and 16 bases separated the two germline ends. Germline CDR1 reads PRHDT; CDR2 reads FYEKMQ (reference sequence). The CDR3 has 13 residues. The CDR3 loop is CASTSGLGTEAFF. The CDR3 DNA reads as TGTGCCAGTACTTCAGGGTTAGGGACTGAAGCTTTCTTT.

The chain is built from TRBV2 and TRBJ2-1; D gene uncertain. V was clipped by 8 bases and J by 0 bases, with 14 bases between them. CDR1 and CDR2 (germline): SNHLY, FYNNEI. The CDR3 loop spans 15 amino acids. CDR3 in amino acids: CASRPVRSSYNEQFF. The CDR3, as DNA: TGTGCCAGCCGGCCCGTCCGGAGCTCCTACAATGAGCAGTTCTTC.

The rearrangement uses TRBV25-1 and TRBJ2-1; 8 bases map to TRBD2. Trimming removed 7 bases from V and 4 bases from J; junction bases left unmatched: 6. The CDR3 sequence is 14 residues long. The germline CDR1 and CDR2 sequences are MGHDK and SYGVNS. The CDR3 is CASKGTSFYNEQFF. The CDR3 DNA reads TGTGCCAGCAAGGGGACTAGTTTTTACAATGAGCAGTTCTTC.

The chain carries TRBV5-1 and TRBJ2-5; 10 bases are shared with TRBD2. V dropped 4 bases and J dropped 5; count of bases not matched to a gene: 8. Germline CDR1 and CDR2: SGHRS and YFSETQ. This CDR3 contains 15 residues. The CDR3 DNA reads TGCGCCAGCAGCCCCGGACTAGCGGTCGGGGAGACCCAGTACTTC. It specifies CASSPGLAVGETQYF.

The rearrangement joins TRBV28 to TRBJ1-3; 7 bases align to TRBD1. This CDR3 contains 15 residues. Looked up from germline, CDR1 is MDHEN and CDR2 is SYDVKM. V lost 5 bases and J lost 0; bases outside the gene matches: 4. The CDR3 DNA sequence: TGTGCCAGCAGTCCGACAGGGTTCTCTGGAAACACCATATATTTT. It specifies CASSPTGFSGNTIYF.

CDR3 sequence: CASSQEGHPLMNTEAFF. The CDR3 bases are TGCGCCAGCAGCCAAGAGGGACACCCATTAATGAACACTGAAGCTTTCTTT. This chain links TRBV4-1 with TRBJ1-1; maybe TRBD1 (6 bases). The CDR3 runs 17 residues. V was clipped by 0 bases and J by 0 bases, with 14 bases between them. From germline, CDR1 is MGHRA and CDR2 YSYEKL.

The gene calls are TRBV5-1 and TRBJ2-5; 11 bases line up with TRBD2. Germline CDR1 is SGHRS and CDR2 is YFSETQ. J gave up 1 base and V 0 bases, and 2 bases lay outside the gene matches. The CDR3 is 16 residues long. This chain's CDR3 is CASSLDGTSGQETQYF. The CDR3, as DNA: TGCGCCAGCAGCTTGGATGGGACTAGCGGCCAAGAGACCCAGTACTTC.

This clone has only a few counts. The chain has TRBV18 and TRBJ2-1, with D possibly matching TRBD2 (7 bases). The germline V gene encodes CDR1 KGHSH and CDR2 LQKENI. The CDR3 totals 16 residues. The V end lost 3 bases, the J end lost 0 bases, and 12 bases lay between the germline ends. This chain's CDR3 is CASSPAGASSYNEQFF. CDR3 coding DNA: TGTGCCAGCTCACCGGCGGGGGCCAGCTCCTACAATGAGCAGTTCTTC.

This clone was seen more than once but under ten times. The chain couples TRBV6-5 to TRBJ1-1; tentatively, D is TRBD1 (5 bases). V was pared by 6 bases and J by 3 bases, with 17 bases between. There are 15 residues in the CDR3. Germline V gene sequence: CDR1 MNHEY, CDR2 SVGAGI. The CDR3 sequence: CASSRSGRVDTEAFF. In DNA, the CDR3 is TGTGCCAGCAGCCGTTCGGGCAGGGTTGACACTGAAGCTTTCTTT.

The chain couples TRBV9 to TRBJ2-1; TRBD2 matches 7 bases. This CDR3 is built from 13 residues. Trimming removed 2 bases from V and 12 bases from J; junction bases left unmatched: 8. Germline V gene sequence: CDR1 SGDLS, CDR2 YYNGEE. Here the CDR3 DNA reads TGTGCCAGCAGCGTGCCCGATGGGGGGGTGCAGTTCTTC. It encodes CASSVPDGGVQFF.

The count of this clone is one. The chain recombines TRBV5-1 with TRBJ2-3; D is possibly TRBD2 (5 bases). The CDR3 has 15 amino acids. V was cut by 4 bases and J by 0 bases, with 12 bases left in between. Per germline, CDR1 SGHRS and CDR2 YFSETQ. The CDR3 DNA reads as TGCGCCAGCAGCCTGGACTTGCCTAGCACAGATACGCAGTATTTT. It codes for CASSLDLPSTDTQYF.

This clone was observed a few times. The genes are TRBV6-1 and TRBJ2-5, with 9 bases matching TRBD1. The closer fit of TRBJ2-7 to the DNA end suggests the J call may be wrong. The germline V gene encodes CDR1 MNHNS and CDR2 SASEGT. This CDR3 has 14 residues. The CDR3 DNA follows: TGTGCCAGCAGTTTCATGACAGGGGGCTACGAGCAGTACTTC. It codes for CASSFMTGGYEQYF.